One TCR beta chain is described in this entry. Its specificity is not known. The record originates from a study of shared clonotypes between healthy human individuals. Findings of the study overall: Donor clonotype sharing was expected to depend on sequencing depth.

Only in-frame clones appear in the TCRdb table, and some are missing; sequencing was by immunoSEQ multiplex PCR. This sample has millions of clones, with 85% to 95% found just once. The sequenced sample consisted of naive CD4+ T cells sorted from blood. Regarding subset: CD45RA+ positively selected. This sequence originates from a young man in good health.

The CDR3: CASSHRGANTEAFF. CDR3 DNA sequence: TGTGCCAGCAGTCACAGGGGGGCCAACACTGAAGCTTTCTTT. This sequence joins TRBV13 and TRBJ1-1; 8 bases fit TRBD1. V lost 6 bases and J lost 2; bases outside the gene matches: 5. CDR1 is PRHDT and CDR2 is FYEKMQ in the germline V gene (reference sequence). The CDR3 runs to 14 residues.